This section outlines one T cell receptor beta chain sequence together with its context. This CDR3 region has 11 residues. Trimming left V 6 bases short and J 4 bases short, with 6 bases between. The germline V gene has CDR1 SQVTM and CDR2 ANQGSEA. The data are from a study of CD8+ T cells in alopecia areata. Study at large: Treated patients swallowed 5 to 10 mg of oral tofacitinib twice daily.

Once RNA had been extracted, it was reverse transcribed into cDNA to act as the sequencing template. TCRdb's copy holds only in-frame clones and misses some; the assay was immunoSEQ multiplex PCR. The sample lists around 140,000 clones, about 47% occurring once. This clonotype originated in a human donor with alopecia areata. The chain uses TRBV29-1 and TRBJ2-2; D not resolved. The material sequenced was CD8+ T cells sorted from blood, taken at week 0. CDR3 sequence (DNA): TGCAGCGTCTTAGTCACCGGGGAGCTGTTTTTT. Amino acid sequence: CSVLVTGELFF.